The clone carrying this TCR beta chain has a handful of counts. An end of the junction does not agree with germline; a read error may underlie this. The source of the sample is a study of cytomegalovirus exposure and HLA in healthy donors. The CDR3 covers 18 residues. The germline V gene has CDR1 SGHDN and CDR2 FVKESK. The PCR used 60 Vbeta and 13 Jbeta primers. Only in-frame clones appear in the TCRdb table, and some are missing; sequencing was by immunoSEQ multiplex PCR. The sample lists 82,000 or so clones, around a tenth occurring once. Sequenced material: PBMCs. The receptor was isolated from a man between 60 and 75 years old in good health and CMV-seropositive. This sequence joins TRBV14 and TRBJ1-1; possibly TRBD1 for D (5 bases). The CDR3 region has the DNA TGTGCCAGCAGCCAAGATACCGGGCGGGGACTTGGGAACACTGGAGCTTTCTTT. Its translation is CASSQDTGRGLGNTGAFF.